The T cell receptor (beta chain) described here comes from a study of technical replicates of blood from several donors. The V gene's germline CDR1 is GTSNPN and CDR2 SVGIG (reference sequence). CDR3 length equals 13 residues. V was trimmed by 2 bases and J by 2 bases, leaving 7 bases between them. Sequencing used immunoSEQ multiplex PCR; TCRdb keeps in-frame clones, though not all of them. The data hold roughly 70,000 clones, with approximately 90% observed a single time. The J gene is TRBJ1-3, the V gene TRBV30; D remains ambiguous. The TCR originated in a human donor in good health. Some clones in this sample may be carry-over from other donors' samples. Sequenced material: PBMCs. In DNA form, the CDR3 reads TGTGCCTGGAGTCCCCTTCCTGGAAACACCATATATTTT. It is translated as CAWSPLPGNTIYF.